This TCR beta chain was documented in a study of T cells after yellow fever vaccination. Study outcomes and limitations: Post-booster samples contained most primary-vaccination clones (around 95% CD4, around 88% CD8). Abundant clonotypes from the bulk population could have been carried over as contaminants into FACS-sorted repertoires.

The sample holds a few counts of this clonotype. Its antigen remains unidentified. The 5'RACE template-switching step produced TCR cDNA and added a universal primer site and UMIs. TCRdb re-analysed the 5' RACE reads in MiXCR, keeping a single row per CDR3 protein. The sample shows 95,000 to 100,000 distinct CDR3 sequences, approximately 5.5% of them seen only once. Trimming cost V 3 bases and J 6 bases, with 11 bases left between them. From germline, CDR1 is SGDLS and CDR2 YYNGEE. This CDR3 spans 13 amino acids. The sequencing used CD8+ T cells sorted from PBMCs, collected 10 days after the yellow fever booster vaccination. The chain carries TRBV9 and TRBJ2-3; D may be TRBD1 or TRBD2 (6 bases each). The TCR sequence derives from a man aged 18 to 30 who received the YFV17D yellow fever vaccine. The CDR3 coding sequence is TGTGCCAGCAGCGCCAGAGGGGGGGATACGCAGTATTTT. Amino acids: CASSARGGDTQYF.